These 5 T cell receptor beta chains originate from one sample sequenced in a study of T cell responses to AZD1222 COVID-19 vaccine. The table came from immunoSEQ multiplex PCR; TCRdb's copy has only in-frame clones and leaves some out. The data hold 100,000 to 150,000 clones, with approximately 90% observed a single time. The sequences come from peripheral blood, collected on day 0 of AZD1222 vaccination. The receptor set was obtained from an adult in good health.

This clone occurred a few times. This chain links TRBV5-4 with TRBJ1-3; D is undetermined. V was cut by 0 bases and J by 0 bases, with 10 bases left in between. CDR3 length: 16 residues. CDR1 SGHNT and CDR2 YYREEE come from the germline V gene (reference sequence). The CDR3 region has the DNA TGTGCCAGCAGCTTGGGAACAGCCTACTCTGGAAACACCATATATTTT. It encodes CASSLGTAYSGNTIYF.

The chain links TRBV6-2 or TRBV6-3 to TRBJ2-7; tentative D call: TRBD2 (5 bases). The CDR3 contains 14 residues. Between the trimmed V and J ends, which lost 6 bases and 3 bases, there was a span of 15 bases. CDR1 and CDR2 (germline): MNHEY, SVGEGT. The DNA for the CDR3 is TGTGCCAGCAGATACCGTAGGGAGTACTACGAGCAGTACTTC. Translated, it gives CASRYRREYYEQYF.

V and J are TRBV7-9 and TRBJ2-7; D not certain. V lost 5 bases and J 2 bases, leaving 10 bases between the germline ends. Germline CDR1 SEHNR, CDR2 FQNEAQ (reference sequence). The CDR3 has 13 residues. The CDR3 reads CASSPYTTYEQYF. The DNA for the CDR3 is TGTGCCAGCAGCCCATACACCACCTACGAGCAGTACTTC.

The chain joins TRBV7-9 to TRBJ2-3; TRBD2 matches 7 bases. Per the germline V gene, CDR1 is SEHNR and CDR2 is FQNEAQ (reference sequence). CDR3 size: 15 residues. Unmatched junction bases numbered 7, after V lost 3 bases and J lost 4 bases. The CDR3, as DNA: TGTGCCAGCAGCTTGGTGGGGAGGGCCGCAGATACGCAGTATTTT. Encoded protein: CASSLVGRAADTQYF.

The chain uses TRBV5-1 and TRBJ2-3, with 9 bases identical to TRBD2. Trimming took 4 bases from V and 2 from J; bases not matched to a gene: 5. Germline values: CDR1 SGHRS, CDR2 YFSETQ. CDR3 length equals 15 residues. The chain's CDR3 is CASSLERGATDTQYF. The DNA for the CDR3 is TGCGCCAGCAGCCTGGAGCGGGGGGCCACAGATACGCAGTATTTT.